The clone carrying this TCR beta chain was recorded at least ten times. Its antigen is unknown. Time point described: healthy volunteer bleed at 2 weeks. Unfractionated whole blood was the source of the extracted total RNA. This entry comes from a study of human T cells and chemical hapten exposure. Study at large: Slight volume differences across pooled libraries mainly accounted for varying per-sample TCR yields.

General study findings and limits: Once DPC sensitization occurred, TCRs above 1 in 1000 frequency showed no change.

Within the library, unique molecular identifiers were attached to each individual cDNA molecule. MiXCR was run by TCRdb on the RACE reads, yielding one entry per CDR3 protein. The sample holds 75,000 to 100,000 distinct CDR3 sequences, about 10% seen once. Trimming cost V 6 bases and J 3 bases, with 24 bases left between them. The CDR3 has 17 residues. The gene calls are TRBV23-1 and TRBJ2-7; D remains ambiguous. TRBV23-1 counts as an open reading frame of uncertain function. This clonotype originated in a female donor in good health. Some clones in this sample may be carry-over from other donors' samples. The specimen sequenced was whole blood. CDR3 sequence reads: CASRPDSILYPNYEQYF. CDR3 DNA: TGCGCCAGCAGGCCCGACTCAATCTTGTACCCAAACTACGAGCAGTACTTC.